One T cell receptor (beta chain) is described in this entry. This sample stems from a study of blood T cell repertoires in COVID-19. Generated by immunoSEQ multiplex PCR, the TCRdb table keeps only in-frame clones and is missing some. Of more than 9,000 clones listed, about 89% are singletons. Sequencing was done on a sample of peripheral blood. The receptor was isolated from a woman in her sixties with active COVID-19.

The CDR3 DNA reads as TGTGCCAGCAGGACCACCGGGGGGGCGTATGATGAGCAGTTCTTC. Protein sequence: CASRTTGGAYDEQFF. J is TRBJ2-1 and V is TRBV28, with 8 bases identical to TRBD2. CDR1 is MDHEN, CDR2 SYDVKM, per germline. The CDR3 covers 15 residues. The V and J ends lost 6 bases and 8 bases, in that order; junction bases with no gene match: 12. Together with reference TRBV28 and TRBJ2-1, the CDR3 gives the full variable domain: DVKVTQSSRYLVKRTGEKVFLECVQDMDHENMFWYRQDPGLGLRLIYFSYDVKMKEKGDIPEGYSVSREKKERFSLILESASTNQTSMYLCASRTTGGAYDEQFFGPGTRLTVL.